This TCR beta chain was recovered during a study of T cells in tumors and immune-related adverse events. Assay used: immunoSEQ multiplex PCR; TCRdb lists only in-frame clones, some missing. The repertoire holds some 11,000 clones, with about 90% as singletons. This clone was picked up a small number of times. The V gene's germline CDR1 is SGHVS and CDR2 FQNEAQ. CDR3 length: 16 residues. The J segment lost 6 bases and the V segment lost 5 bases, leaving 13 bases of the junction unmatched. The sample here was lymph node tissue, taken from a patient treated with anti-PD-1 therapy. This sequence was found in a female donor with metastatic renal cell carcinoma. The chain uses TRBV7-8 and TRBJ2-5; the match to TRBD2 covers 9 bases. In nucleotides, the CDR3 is TGTGCCAGCAGCCTCTCCAGGACTAGCGCATTAAAGACCCAGTACTTC. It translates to CASSLSRTSALKTQYF.